This TCR beta chain derives from a study of shared clonotypes between healthy human individuals. The wider study: Every donor yielded three CD4 naive, three CD4 memory, two CD8 naive and one CD8 memory plate.

An approximately 210 ng quantity of DNA, approximately 29,000 T cell genomes, went into the sorted-subset replicate PCRs. Assay: immunoSEQ multiplex PCR; the TCRdb copy retains only in-frame clones and omits some. The table has some 1.5 million clones, approximately 98% seen once. V was clipped by 8 bases and J by 8 bases; unmatched bases: 12. The CDR3 spans 13 residues. CDR1 is SGHRS and CDR2 is YFSETQ in the germline V gene. Sequences were obtained from naive CD4+ T cells sorted from blood. Specified subset: CD45RA+ positively selected. This clonotype was sampled from a man in his thirties or forties in good health. The genes are TRBV5-1 and TRBJ2-7; 8 bases are shared with TRBD2. In nucleotides, the CDR3 is TGCGCCAGTCGATCTCCGGGACTAGAAAAGCAGTACTTC. Protein: CASRSPGLEKQYF.